This record concerns one T cell receptor beta chain sequence. In the source study's methods: Estimated nucleated cell counts came from reference gene primer amplification. Sequenced by immunoSEQ multiplex PCR; TCRdb stores in-frame clones only, minus some. That table is the source of V, J and clone size, and D and trimming were worked out from the DNA. The sample includes around 200,000 clones, about 88% seen only once; the top ten take 7% to 8%. J gave up 6 bases and V 5 bases, and 9 bases lay outside the gene matches. Germline CDR1 and CDR2: KGHSH and LQKENI. The CDR3 loop spans 15 amino acids. This sample is drawn from a study of blood T cell repertoires in COVID-19.

The V gene is TRBV18, the J gene TRBJ1-2; 10 bases map to TRBD1. Source material: peripheral blood. The source is a woman aged 80 or over in a cohort sampled during active or convalescent COVID-19. CDR3 residues: CASSERQGAENGYTF. The CDR3 coding sequence is TGTGCCAGCTCAGAAAGACAGGGGGCCGAGAATGGCTACACCTTC. Full variable domain (missing parts from reference TRBV18 and TRBJ1-2): NAGVMQNPRHLVRRRGQEARLRCSPMKGHSHVYWYRQLPEEGLKFMVYLQKENIIDESGMPKERFSAEFPKEGPSILRIQQVVRGDSAAYFCASSERQGAENGYTFGSGTRLTVV.